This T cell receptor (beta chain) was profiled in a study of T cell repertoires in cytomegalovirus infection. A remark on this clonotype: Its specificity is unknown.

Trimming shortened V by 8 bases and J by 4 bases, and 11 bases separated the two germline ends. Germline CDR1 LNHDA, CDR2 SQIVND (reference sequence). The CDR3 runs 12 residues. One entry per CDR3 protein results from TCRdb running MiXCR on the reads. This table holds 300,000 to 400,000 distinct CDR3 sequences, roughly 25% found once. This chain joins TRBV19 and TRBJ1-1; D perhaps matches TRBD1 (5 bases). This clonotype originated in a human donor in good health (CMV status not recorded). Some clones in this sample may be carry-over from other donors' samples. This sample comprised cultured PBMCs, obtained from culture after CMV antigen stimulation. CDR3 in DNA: TGTGCCAGTGGGGCATGGGCCACTGAAGCTTTCTTT. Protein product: CASGAWATEAFF.